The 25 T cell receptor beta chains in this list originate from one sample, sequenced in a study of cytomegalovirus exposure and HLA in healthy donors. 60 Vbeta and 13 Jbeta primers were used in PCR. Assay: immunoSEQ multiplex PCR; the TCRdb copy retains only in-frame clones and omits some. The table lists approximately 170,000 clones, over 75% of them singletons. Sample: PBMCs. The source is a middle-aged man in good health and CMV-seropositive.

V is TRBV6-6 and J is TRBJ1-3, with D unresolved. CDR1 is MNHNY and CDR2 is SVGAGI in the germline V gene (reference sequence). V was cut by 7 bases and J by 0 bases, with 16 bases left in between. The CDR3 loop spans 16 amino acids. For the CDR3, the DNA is TGTGCCAGCACGCAGGACTACCCCAGCTCTGGAAACACCATATATTTT. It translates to CASTQDYPSSGNTIYF.

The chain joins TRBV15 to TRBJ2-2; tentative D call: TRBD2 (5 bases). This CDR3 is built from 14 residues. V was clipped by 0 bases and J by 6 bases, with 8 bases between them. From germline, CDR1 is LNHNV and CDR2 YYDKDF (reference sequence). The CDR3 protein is CATSRDPRAGELFF. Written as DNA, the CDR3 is TGTGCCACCAGCAGAGATCCGAGGGCCGGGGAGCTGTTTTTT.

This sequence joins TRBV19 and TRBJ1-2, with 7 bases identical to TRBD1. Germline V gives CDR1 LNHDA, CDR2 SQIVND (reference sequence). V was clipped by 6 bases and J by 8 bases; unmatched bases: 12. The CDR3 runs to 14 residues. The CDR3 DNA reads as TGTGCCAGTAGATCCTTGGACAGGATAGAAGGCTACACCTTC. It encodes CASRSLDRIEGYTF.

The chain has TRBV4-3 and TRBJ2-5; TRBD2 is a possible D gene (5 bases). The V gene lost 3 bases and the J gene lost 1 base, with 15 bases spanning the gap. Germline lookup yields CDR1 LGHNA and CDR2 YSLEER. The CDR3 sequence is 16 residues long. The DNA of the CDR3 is TGCGCCAGCAGCCACCTCAAGGGTAGCGCCCAAGAGACCCAGTACTTC. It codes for CASSHLKGSAQETQYF.

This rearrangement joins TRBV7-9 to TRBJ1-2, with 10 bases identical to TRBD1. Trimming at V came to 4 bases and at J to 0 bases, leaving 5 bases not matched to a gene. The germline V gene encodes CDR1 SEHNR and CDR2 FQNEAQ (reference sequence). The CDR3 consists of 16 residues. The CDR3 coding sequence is TGTGCCAGCAGCTCCGAAGGGACAGGGGCTAACTATGGCTACACCTTC. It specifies CASSSEGTGANYGYTF.

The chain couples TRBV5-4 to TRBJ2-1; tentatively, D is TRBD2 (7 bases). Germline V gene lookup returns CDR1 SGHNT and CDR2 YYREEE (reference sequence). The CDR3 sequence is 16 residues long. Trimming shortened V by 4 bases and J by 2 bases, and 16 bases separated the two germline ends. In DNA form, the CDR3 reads TGTGCCAGCAGCGGGTCCGGGGGGCCTCCCTACAATGAGCAGTTCTTC. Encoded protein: CASSGSGGPPYNEQFF.

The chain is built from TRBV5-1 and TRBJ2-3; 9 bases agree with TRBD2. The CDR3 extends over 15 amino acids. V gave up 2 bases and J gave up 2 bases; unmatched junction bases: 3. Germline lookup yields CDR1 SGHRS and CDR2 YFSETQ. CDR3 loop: CASSFAGGPTDTQYF. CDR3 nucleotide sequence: TGCGCCAGCAGCTTTGCGGGAGGGCCCACAGATACGCAGTATTTT.

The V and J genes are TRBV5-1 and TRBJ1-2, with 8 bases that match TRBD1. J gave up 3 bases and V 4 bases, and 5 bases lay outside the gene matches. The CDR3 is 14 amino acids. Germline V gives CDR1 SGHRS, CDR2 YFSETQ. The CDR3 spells CASSPGQAHYGYTF. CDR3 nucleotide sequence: TGCGCCAGCAGCCCGGGACAGGCCCACTATGGCTACACCTTC.

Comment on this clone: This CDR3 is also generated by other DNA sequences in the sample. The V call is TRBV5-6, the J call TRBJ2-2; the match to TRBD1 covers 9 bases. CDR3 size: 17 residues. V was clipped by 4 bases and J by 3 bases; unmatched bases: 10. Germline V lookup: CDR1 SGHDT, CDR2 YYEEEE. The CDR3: CASSQAIGQGYTGELFF. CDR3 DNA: TGTGCCAGCAGCCAGGCTATCGGACAGGGGTACACCGGGGAGCTGTTTTTT.

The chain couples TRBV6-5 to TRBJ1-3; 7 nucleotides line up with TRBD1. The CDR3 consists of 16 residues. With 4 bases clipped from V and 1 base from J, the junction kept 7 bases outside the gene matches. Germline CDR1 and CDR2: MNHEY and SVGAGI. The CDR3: CASSSFLTGSGNTIYF. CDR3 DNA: TGTGCCAGCAGTTCTTTCCTGACAGGGTCTGGAAACACCATATATTTT.

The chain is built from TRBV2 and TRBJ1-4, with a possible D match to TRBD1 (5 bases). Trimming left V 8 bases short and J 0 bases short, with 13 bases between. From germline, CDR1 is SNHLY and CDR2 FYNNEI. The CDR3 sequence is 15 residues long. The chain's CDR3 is CASGGGLSTNEKLFF. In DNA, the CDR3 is TGTGCCAGCGGGGGGGGACTTTCAACTAATGAAAAACTGTTTTTT.

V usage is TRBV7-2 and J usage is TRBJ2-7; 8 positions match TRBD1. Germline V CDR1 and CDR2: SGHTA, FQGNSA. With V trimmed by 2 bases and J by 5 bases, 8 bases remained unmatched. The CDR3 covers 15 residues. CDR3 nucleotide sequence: TGTGCCAGCAGCTTATCGAGACAGGGGCTGAACGAGCAGTACTTC. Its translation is CASSLSRQGLNEQYF.

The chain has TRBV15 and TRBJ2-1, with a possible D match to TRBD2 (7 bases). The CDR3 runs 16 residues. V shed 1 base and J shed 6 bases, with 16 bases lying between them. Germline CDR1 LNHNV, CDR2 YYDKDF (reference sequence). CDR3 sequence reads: CATSRGVQGRGNEQFF. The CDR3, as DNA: TGTGCCACCAGCAGAGGGGTCCAGGGGAGGGGCAATGAGCAGTTCTTC.

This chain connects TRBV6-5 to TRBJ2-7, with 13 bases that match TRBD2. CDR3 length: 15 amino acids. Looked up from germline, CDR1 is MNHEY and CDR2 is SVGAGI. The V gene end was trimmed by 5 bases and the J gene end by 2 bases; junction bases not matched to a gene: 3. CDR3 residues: CASSPGLAGAYEQYF. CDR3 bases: TGTGCCAGCAGTCCCGGACTAGCGGGAGCCTACGAGCAGTACTTC.

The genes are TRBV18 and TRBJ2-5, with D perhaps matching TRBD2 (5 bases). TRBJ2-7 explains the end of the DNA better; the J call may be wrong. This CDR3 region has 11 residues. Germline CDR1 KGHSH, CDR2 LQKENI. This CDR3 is CSSGKAYEQYF. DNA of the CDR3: TGTTCTTCCGGGAAGGCCTACGAGCAGTACTTC.

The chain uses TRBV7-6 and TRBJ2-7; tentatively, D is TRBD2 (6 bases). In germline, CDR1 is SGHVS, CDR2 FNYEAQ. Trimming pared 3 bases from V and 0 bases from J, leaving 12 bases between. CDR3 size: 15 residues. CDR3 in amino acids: CASSLGGLGSYEQYF. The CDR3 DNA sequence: TGTGCCAGCAGCTTGGGGGGACTGGGCTCCTACGAGCAGTACTTC.

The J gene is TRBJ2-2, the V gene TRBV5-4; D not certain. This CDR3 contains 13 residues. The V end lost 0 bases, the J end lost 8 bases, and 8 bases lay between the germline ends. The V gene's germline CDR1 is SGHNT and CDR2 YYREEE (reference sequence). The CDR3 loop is CASSLGPQGELFF. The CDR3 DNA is TGTGCCAGCAGCTTGGGGCCCCAAGGGGAGCTGTTTTTT.

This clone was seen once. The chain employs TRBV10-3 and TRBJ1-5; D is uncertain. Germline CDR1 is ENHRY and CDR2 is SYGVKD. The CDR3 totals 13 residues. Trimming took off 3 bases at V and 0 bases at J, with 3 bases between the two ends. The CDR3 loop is CAISDSSNQPQHF. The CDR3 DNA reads TGTGCCATCAGTGACAGTAGCAATCAGCCCCAGCATTTT.

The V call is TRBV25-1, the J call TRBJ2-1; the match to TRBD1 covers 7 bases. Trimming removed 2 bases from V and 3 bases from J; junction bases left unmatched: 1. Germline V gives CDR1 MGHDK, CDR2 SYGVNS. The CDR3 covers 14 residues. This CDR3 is CASSEDRDYNEQFF. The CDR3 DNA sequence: TGTGCCAGCAGTGAAGACAGGGACTACAATGAGCAGTTCTTC.

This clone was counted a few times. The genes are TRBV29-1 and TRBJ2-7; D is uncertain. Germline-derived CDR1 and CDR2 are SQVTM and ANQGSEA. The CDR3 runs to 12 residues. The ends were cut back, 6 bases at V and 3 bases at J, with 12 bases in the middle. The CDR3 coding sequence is TGCAGCGTCGTCGGCTCGGGCTACGAGCAGTACTTC. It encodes CSVVGSGYEQYF.

For the CDR3, the DNA is TGTGCCATCAGCTGGCTAGCGGGAGGTACAGATACGCAGTATTTT. Translating gives CAISWLAGGTDTQYF. V is TRBV10-3 and J is TRBJ2-3, with 11 positions matching TRBD2. Trimming took 6 bases from V and 3 from J; bases not matched to a gene: 5. Germline lookup yields CDR1 ENHRY and CDR2 SYGVKD. The CDR3 is 15 residues long.

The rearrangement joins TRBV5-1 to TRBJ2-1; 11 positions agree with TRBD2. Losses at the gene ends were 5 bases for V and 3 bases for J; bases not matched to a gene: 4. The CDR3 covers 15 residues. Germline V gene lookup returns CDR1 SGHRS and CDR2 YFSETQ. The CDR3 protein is CASRLAGEIYNEQFF. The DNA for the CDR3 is TGCGCCAGCAGACTAGCGGGAGAAATCTACAATGAGCAGTTCTTC.

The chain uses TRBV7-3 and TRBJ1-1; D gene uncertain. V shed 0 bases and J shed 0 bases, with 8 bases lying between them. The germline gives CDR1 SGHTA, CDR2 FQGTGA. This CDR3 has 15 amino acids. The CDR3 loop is CASSLTGTMNTEAFF. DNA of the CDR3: TGTGCCAGCAGCTTAACTGGAACTATGAACACTGAAGCTTTCTTT.

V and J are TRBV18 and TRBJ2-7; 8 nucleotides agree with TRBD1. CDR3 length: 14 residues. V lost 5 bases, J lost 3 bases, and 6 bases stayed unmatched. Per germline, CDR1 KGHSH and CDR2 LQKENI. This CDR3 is CASSIQGEVYEQYF. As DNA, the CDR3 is TGTGCCAGCTCAATACAGGGGGAGGTCTACGAGCAGTACTTC.

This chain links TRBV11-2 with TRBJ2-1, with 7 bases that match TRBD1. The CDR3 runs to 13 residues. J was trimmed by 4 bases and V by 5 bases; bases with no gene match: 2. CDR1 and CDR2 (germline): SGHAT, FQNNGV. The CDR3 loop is CASSPGQYNEQFF. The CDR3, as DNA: TGTGCCAGCAGCCCGGGACAGTACAATGAGCAGTTCTTC.